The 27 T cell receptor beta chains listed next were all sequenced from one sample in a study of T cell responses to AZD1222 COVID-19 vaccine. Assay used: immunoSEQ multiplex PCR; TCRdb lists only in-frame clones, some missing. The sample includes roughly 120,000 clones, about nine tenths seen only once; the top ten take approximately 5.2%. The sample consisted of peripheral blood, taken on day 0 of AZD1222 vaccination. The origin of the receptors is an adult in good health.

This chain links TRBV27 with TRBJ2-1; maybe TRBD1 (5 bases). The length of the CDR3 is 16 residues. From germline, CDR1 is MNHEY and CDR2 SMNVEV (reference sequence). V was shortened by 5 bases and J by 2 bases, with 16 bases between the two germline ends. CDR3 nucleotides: TGTGCCAGCAGTCCCCCGAGAAGGGGTGCCTACAATGAGCAGTTCTTC. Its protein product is CASSPPRRGAYNEQFF.

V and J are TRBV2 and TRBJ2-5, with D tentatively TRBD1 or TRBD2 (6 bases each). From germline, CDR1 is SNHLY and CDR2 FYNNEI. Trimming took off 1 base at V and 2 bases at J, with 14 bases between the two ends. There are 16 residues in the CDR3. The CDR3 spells CASSEDGGPLQETQYF. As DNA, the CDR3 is TGTGCCAGCAGTGAAGATGGGGGGCCGCTACAAGAGACCCAGTACTTC. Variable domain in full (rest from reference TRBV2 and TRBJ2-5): EPEVTQTPSHQVTQMGQEVILRCVPISNHLYFYWYRQILGQKVEFLVSFYNNEISEKSEIFDDQFSVERPDGSNFTLKIRSTKLEDSAMYFCASSEDGGPLQETQYFGPGTRLLVL.

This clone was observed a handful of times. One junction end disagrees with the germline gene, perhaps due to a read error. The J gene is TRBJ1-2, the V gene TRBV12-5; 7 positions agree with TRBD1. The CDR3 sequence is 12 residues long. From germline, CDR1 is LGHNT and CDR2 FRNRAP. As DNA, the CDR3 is TGTGCTAGTGGTTTATCCGCGACAGGGCCGATCTTC. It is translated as CASGLSATGPIF.

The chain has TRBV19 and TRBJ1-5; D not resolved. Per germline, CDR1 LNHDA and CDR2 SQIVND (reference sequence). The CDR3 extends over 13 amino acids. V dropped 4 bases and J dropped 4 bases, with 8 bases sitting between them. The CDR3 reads CASSRQANQPQHF. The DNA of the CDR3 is TGTGCCAGTAGTAGGCAGGCAAATCAGCCCCAGCATTTT.

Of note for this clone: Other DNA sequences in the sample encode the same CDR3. CDR3 DNA sequence: TGTGCCAGCAGCCTGGACATGAACACTGAAGCTTTCTTT. This gives the protein CASSLDMNTEAFF. The genes are TRBV7-9 and TRBJ1-1; tentative D call: TRBD1 (5 bases). Deletions cut 5 bases from V and 0 bases from J, with 7 bases between. The CDR3 sequence is 13 residues long. Germline CDR1 is SEHNR and CDR2 is FQNEAQ (reference sequence).

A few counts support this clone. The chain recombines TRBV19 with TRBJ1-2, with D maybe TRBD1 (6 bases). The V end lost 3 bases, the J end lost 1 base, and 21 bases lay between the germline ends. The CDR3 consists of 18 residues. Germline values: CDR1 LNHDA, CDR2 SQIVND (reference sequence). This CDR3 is CASSISRFGQRINYGYTF. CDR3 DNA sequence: TGTGCCAGTAGTATTAGTAGGTTTGGACAGCGAATTAACTATGGCTACACCTTC.

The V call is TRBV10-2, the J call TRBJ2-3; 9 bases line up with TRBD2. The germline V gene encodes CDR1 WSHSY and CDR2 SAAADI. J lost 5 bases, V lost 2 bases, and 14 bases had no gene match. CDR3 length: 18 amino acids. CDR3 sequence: CASSEGRGGPSVEDTQYF. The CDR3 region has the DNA TGCGCCAGCAGTGAGGGGCGGGGGGGCCCATCTGTTGAAGATACGCAGTATTTT.

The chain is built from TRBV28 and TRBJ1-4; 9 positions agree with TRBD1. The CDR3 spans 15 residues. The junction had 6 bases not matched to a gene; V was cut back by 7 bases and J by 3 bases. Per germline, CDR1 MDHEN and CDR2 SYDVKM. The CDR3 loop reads CASIDRGGPNEKLFF. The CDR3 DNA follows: TGTGCCAGCATTGACAGGGGGGGTCCTAATGAAAAACTGTTTTTT.

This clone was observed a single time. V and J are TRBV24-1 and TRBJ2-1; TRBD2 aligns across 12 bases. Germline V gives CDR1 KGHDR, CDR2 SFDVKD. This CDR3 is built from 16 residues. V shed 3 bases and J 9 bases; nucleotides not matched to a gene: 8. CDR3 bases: TGTGCCACCAGTGATGCCGGACTAGCGGGATTGAGTGAGCAGTTCTTC. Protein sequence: CATSDAGLAGLSEQFF.

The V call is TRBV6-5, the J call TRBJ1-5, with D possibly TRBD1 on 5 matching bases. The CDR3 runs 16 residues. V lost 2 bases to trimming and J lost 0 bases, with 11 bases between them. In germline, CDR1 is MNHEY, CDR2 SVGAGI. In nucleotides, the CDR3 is TGTGCCAGCAGTTACCGGACATCCGATAGCAATCAGCCCCAGCATTTT. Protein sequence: CASSYRTSDSNQPQHF.

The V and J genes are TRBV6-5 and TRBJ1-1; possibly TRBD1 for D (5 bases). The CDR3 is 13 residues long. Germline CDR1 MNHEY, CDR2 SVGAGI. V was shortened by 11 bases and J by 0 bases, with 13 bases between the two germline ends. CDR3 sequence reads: CALGQKLNTEAFF. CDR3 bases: TGTGCCTTGGGGCAGAAATTGAACACTGAAGCTTTCTTT.

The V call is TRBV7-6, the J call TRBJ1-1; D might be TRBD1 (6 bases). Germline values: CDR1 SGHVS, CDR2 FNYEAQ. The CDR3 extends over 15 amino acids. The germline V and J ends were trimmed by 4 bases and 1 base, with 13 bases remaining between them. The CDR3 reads CASSSSQGANTEAFF. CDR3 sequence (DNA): TGTGCCAGCAGCTCGTCACAGGGAGCGAACACTGAAGCTTTCTTT. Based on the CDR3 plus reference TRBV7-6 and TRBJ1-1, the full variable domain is GAGVSQSPRYKVTKRGQDVALRCDPISGHVSLYWYRQALGQGPEFLTYFNYEAQQDKSGLPNDRFSAERPEGSISTLTIQRTEQRDSAMYRCASSSSQGANTEAFFGQGTRLTVV.

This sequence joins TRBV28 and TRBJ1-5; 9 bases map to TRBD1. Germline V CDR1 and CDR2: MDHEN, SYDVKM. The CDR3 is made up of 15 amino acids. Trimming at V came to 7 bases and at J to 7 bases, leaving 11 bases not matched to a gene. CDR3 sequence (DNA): TGTGCCAGCAACCACAGGGGGCGCGGCAGGCAGCCCCAGCATTTT. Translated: CASNHRGRGRQPQHF. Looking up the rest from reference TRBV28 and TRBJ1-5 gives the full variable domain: DVKVTQSSRYLVKRTGEKVFLECVQDMDHENMFWYRQDPGLGLRLIYFSYDVKMKEKGDIPEGYSVSREKKERFSLILESASTNQTSMYLCASNHRGRGRQPQHFGDGTRLSIL.

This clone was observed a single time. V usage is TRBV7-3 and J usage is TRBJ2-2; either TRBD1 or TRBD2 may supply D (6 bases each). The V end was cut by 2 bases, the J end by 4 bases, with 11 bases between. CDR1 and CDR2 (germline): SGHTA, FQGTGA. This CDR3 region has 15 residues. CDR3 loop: CASSLEGGVTGELFF. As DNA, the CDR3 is TGTGCCAGCAGCTTAGAGGGGGGCGTCACCGGGGAGCTGTTTTTT.

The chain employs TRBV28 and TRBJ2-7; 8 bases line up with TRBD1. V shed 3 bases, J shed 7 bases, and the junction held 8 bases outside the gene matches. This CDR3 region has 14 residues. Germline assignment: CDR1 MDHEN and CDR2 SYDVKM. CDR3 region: CASSFRQGAREQYF. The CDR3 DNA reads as TGTGCCAGCAGTTTTAGGCAGGGGGCGCGGGAGCAGTACTTC.

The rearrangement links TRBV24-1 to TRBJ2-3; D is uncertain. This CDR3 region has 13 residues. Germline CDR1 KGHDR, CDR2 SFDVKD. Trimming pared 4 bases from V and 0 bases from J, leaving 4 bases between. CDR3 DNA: TGTGCCACCAGTGACCCTAGCACAGATACGCAGTATTTT. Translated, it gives CATSDPSTDTQYF.

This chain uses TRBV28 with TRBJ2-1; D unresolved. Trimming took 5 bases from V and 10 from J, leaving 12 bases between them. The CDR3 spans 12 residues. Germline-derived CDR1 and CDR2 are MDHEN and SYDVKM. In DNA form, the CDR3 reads TGTGCCAGCAGTCCACCGGACGGAGAGCAGTTCTTC. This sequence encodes CASSPPDGEQFF.

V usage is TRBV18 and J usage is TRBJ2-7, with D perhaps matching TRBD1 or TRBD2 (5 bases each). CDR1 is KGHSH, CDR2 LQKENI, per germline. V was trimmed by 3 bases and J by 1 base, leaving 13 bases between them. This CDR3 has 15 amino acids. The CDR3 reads CASSPQGVSSYEQYF. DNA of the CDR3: TGTGCCAGCTCACCCCAGGGAGTCAGTTCCTACGAGCAGTACTTC.

The CDR3 DNA is TGTGCCAGCAGCCAAGAGTCGGTAAACACTGAAGCTTTCTTT. Translation: CASSQESVNTEAFF. The chain carries TRBV3-1 (or the pseudogene TRBV3-2) and TRBJ1-1, with unresolved D. V shed 0 bases and J shed 2 bases, with 7 bases lying between them. There are 14 residues in the CDR3. Germline values: CDR1 LGHDT, CDR2 YNNKEL (reference sequence).

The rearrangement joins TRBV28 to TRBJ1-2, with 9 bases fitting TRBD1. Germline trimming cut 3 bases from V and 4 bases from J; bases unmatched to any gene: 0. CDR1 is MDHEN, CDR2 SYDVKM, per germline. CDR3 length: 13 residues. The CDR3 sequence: CASSLTGGYGYTF. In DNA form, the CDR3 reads TGTGCCAGCAGTTTGACAGGGGGCTATGGCTACACCTTC.

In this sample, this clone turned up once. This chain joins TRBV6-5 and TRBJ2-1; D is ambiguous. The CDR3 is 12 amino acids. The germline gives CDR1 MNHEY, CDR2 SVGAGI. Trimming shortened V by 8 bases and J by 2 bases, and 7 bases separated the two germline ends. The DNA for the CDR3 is TGTGCCAGCCCTGACACCTACAATGAGCAGTTCTTC. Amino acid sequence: CASPDTYNEQFF.

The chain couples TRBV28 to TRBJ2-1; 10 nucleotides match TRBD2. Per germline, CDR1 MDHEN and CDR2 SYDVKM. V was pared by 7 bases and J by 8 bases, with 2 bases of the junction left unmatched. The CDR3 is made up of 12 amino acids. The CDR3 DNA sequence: TGTGCCAGCAACAGCGGGAGGGATGAGCAGTTCTTC. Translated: CASNSGRDEQFF. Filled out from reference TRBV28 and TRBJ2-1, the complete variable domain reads DVKVTQSSRYLVKRTGEKVFLECVQDMDHENMFWYRQDPGLGLRLIYFSYDVKMKEKGDIPEGYSVSREKKERFSLILESASTNQTSMYLCASNSGRDEQFFGPGTRLTVL.

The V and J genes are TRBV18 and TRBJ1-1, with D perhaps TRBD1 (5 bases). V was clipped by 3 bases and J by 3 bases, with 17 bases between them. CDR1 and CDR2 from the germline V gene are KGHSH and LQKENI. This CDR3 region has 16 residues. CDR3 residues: CASSPVTGRRYTEAFF. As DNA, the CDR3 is TGTGCCAGCTCACCGGTTACGGGGCGGAGGTACACTGAAGCTTTCTTT.

Written as DNA, the CDR3 is TGTGCCAGCAGACGGGGGGGAACTAATGAAAAACTGTTTTTT. Its protein is CASRRGGTNEKLFF. The chain links TRBV27 to TRBJ1-4; D possibly corresponds to TRBD1 (5 bases). Deletions cut 6 bases from V and 1 base from J, with 9 bases between. This CDR3 comprises 14 residues. Germline CDR1 MNHEY, CDR2 SMNVEV (reference sequence).

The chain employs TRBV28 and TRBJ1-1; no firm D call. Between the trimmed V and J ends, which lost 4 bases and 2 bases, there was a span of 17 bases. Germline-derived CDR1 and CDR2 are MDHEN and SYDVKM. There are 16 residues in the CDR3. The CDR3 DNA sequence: TGTGCCAGCAGTTACAGATCCCGGGCCTTAAACACTGAAGCTTTCTTT. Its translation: CASSYRSRALNTEAFF. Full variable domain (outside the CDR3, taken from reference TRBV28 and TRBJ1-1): DVKVTQSSRYLVKRTGEKVFLECVQDMDHENMFWYRQDPGLGLRLIYFSYDVKMKEKGDIPEGYSVSREKKERFSLILESASTNQTSMYLCASSYRSRALNTEAFFGQGTRLTVV.

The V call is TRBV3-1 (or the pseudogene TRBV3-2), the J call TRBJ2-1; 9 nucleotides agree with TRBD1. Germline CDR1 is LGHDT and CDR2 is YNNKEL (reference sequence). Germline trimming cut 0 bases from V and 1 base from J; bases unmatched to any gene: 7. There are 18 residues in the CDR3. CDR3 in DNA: TGTGCCAGCAGCCAAGAAACCGGGACAGGGATGTCCTACAATGAGCAGTTCTTC. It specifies CASSQETGTGMSYNEQFF.

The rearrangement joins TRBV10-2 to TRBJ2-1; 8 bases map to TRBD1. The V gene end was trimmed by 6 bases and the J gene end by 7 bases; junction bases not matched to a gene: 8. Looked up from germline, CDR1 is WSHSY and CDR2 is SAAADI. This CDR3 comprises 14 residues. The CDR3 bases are TGCGCCAGCAGGCCGGGACAGGTAGGGAATGAGCAGTTCTTC. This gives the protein CASRPGQVGNEQFF.